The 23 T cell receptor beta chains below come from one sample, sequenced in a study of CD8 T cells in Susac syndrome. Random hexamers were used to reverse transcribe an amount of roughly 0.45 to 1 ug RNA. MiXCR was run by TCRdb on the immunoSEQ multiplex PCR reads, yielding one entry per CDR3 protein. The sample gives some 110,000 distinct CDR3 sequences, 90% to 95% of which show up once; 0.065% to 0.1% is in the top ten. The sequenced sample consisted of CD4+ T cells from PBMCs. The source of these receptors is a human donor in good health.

CDR3: CASSNTPGGSYYGYTF. The CDR3 nucleotides read TGTGCCAGCAGTAACACCCCAGGGGGCTCGTACTATGGCTACACCTTC. The V and J genes are TRBV6-5 and TRBJ1-2; 8 bases agree with TRBD1. The germline gives CDR1 MNHEY, CDR2 SVGAGI. The CDR3 contains 16 residues. V lost 5 bases and J lost 3; bases outside the gene matches: 11.

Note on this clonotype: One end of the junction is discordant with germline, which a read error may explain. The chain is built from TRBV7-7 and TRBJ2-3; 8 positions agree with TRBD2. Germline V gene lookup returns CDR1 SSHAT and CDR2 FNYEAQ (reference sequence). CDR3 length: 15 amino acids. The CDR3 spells CASSPVAGSTDTQYF. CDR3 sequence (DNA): TGTGCTAGCAGCCCGGTAGCGGGGAGCACAGATACGCAGTATTTT.

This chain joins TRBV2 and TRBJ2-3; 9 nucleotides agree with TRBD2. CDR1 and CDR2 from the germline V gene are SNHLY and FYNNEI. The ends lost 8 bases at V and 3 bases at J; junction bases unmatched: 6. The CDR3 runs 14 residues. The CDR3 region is CASCQREDTDTQYF. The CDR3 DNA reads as TGTGCCAGCTGCCAGCGGGAGGATACAGATACGCAGTATTTT. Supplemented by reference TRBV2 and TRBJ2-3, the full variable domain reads EPEVTQTPSHQVTQMGQEVILRCVPISNHLYFYWYRQILGQKVEFLVSFYNNEISEKSEIFDDQFSVERPDGSNFTLKIRSTKLEDSAMYFCASCQREDTDTQYFGPGTRLTVL.

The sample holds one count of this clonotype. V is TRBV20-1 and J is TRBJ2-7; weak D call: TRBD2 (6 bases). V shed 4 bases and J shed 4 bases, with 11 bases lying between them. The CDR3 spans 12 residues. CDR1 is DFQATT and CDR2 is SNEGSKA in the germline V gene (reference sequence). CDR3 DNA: TGCAGTGCTAAGGAGGGAGGTTACGAGCAGTACTTC. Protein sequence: CSAKEGGYEQYF.

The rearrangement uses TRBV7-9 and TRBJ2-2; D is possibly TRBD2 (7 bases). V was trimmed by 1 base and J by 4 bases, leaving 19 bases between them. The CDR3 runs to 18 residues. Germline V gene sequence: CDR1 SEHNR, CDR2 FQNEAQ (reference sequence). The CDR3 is CASSLGWSGGQSTGELFF. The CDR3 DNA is TGTGCCAGCAGCTTAGGCTGGTCCGGGGGGCAAAGCACCGGGGAGCTGTTTTTT.

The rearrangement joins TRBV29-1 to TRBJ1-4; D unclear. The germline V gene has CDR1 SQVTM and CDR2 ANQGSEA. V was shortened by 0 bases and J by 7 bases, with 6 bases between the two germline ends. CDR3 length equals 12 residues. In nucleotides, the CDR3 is TGCAGCGTTGAAGAGGGGTTTGAAAAACTGTTTTTT. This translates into CSVEEGFEKLFF.

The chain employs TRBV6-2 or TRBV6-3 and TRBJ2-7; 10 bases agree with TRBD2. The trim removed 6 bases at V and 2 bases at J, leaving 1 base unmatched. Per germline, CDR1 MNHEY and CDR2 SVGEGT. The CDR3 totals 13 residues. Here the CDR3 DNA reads TGTGCCAGCAGGACTAGCGGGCCCTACGAGCAGTACTTC. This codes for CASRTSGPYEQYF.

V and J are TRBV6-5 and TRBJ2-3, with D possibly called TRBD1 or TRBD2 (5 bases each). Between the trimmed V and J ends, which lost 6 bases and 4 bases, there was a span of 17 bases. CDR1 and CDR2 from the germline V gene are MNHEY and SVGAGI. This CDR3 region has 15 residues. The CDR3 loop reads CASRVRAGMPDTQYF. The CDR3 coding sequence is TGTGCCAGCAGAGTGAGGGCAGGGATGCCAGATACGCAGTATTTT.

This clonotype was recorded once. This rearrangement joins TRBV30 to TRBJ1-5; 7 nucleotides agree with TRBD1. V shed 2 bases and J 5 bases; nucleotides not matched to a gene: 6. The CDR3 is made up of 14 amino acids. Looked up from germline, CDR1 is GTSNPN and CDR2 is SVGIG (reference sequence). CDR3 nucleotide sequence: TGTGCCTGGAGTATTGGGACAGTGGATCAGCCCCAGCATTTT. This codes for CAWSIGTVDQPQHF.

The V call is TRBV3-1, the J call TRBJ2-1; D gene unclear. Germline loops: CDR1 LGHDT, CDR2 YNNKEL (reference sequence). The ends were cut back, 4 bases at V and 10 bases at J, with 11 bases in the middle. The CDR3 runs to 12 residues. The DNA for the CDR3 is TGTGCCAGCAGCCCGTCAGAACGGGAGCAGTTCTTC. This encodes CASSPSEREQFF.

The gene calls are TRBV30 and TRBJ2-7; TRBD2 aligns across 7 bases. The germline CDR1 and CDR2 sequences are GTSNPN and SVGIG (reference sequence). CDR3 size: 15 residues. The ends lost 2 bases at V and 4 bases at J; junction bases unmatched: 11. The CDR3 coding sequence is TGTGCCTGGAGTTGGGGGGGGACGGATGGATACGAGCAGTACTTC. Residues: CAWSWGGTDGYEQYF.

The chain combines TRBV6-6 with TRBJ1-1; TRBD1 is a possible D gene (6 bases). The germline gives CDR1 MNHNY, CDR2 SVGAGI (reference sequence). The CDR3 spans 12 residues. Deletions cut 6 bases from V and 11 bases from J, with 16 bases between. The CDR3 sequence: CASRQGREYAFF. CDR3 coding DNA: TGTGCCAGCAGGCAGGGGCGAGAGTATGCTTTCTTT.

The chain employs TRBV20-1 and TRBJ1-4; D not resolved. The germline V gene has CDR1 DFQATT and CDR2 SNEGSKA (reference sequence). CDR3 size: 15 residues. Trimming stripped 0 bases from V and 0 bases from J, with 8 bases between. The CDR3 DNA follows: TGCAGTGCTAGAGATGGACCCGCAACTAATGAAAAACTGTTTTTT. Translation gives CSARDGPATNEKLFF.

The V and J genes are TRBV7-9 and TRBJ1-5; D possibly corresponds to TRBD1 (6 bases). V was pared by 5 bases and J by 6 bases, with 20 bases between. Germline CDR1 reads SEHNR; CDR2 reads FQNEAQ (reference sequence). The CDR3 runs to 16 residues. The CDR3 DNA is TGTGCCAGCAGCGCCTACGGGGGCGTAGGTAGTCAGCCCCAGCATTTT. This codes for CASSAYGGVGSQPQHF.

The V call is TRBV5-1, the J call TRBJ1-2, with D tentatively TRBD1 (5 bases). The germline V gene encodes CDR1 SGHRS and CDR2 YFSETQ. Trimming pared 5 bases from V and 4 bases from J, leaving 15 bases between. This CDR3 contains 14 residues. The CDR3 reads CASSSGTGAYGYTF. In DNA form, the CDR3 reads TGCGCCAGCAGTTCCGGGACGGGAGCCTATGGCTACACCTTC.

The CDR3 DNA reads TGTGCCAGCAGCCCCCGGACAGGGATTGGCATTCAGTACTTC. This encodes CASSPRTGIGIQYF. This sequence joins TRBV7-8 and TRBJ2-4; 8 positions match TRBD1. V lost 5 bases to trimming and J lost 9 bases; unmatched junction nucleotides: 9. Germline CDR1 is SGHVS and CDR2 is FQNEAQ. The CDR3 has 14 amino acids.

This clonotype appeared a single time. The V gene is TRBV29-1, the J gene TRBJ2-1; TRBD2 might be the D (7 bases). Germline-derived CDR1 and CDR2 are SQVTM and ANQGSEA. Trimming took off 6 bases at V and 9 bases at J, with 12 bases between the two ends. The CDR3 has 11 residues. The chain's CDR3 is CSVRRGGEQFF. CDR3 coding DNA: TGCAGCGTCCGAAGGGGGGGTGAGCAGTTCTTC.

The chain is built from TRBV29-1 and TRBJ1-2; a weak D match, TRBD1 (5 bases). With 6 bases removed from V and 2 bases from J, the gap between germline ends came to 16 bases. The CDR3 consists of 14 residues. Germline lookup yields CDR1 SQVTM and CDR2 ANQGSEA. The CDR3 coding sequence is TGCAGCGTCTTGAGCTTCCCAGGGAACTATGGCTACACCTTC. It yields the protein CSVLSFPGNYGYTF.

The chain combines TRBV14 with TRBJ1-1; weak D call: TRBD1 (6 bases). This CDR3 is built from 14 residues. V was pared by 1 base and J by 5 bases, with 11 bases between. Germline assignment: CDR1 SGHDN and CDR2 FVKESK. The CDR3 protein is CASSQGGGETEAFF. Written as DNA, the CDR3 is TGTGCCAGCAGCCAAGGAGGGGGGGAGACTGAAGCTTTCTTT. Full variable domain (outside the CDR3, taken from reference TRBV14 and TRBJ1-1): EAGVTQFPSHSVIEKGQTVTLRCDPISGHDNLYWYRRVMGKEIKFLLHFVKESKQDESGMPNNRFLAERTGGTYSTLKVQPAELEDSGVYFCASSQGGGETEAFFGQGTRLTVV.

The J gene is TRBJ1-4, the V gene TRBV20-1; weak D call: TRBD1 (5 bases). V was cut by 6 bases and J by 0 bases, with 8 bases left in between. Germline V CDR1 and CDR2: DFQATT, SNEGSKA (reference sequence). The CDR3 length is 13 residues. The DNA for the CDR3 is TGCAGTGCCGACAGTGCAACTAATGAAAAACTGTTTTTT. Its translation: CSADSATNEKLFF.

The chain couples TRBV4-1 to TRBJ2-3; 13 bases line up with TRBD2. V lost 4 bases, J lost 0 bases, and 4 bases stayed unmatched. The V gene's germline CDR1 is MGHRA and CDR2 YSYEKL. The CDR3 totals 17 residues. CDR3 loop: CASSPMGLAGSTDTQYF. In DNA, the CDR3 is TGCGCCAGCAGCCCGATGGGACTAGCGGGGAGCACAGATACGCAGTATTTT.

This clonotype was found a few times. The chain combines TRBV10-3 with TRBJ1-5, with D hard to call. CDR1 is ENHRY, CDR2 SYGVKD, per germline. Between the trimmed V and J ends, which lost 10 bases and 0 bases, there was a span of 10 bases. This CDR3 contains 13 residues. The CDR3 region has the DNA TGTGCCAGTTCCGGGGATAGCAATCAGCCCCAGCATTTT. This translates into CASSGDSNQPQHF.

Here the CDR3 reads CASSLQGFEAFF. DNA of the CDR3: TGCGCCAGCAGCTTACAGGGCTTCGAAGCTTTCTTT. The chain joins TRBV5-1 to TRBJ1-1, with TRBD1 as a possible D gene (6 bases). The V gene lost 2 bases and the J gene lost 8 bases, with 10 bases spanning the gap. The CDR3 is 12 residues long. Germline V gene data show CDR1 as SGHRS and CDR2 as YFSETQ.